Sequencing of this TCR beta chain was carried out in a study of blood T cell repertoires in COVID-19. Looking at the study overall: Specimens from acute and convalescent COVID-19 originated in the United States, Italy and Spain.

Per the original data handling: The authors estimated nucleated cell counts from reference gene primer amplification. Some clones are missing from TCRdb's copy, which holds only in-frame ones; the method was immunoSEQ multiplex PCR. V, J and clone size derive from that table, while D and trimming were established from the DNA sequence. The data show a few hundred thousand clones, approximately 88% seen once. As to this clone: The same CDR3 is also encoded by other DNA sequences in this sample.

CDR3 length: 14 amino acids. The J segment lost 9 bases and the V segment lost 3 bases, leaving 5 bases of the junction unmatched. CDR1 and CDR2 from the germline V gene are SEHNR and FQNEAQ (reference sequence). The sequence was obtained from a man in his fifties with acute or convalescent COVID-19. The sequencing sample was made of peripheral blood. This chain links TRBV7-9 with TRBJ1-6, with TRBD1 matching over 7 bases. The CDR3 nucleotides read TGTGCCAGCAGCTTTCGACAGGGTGGTTCACCCCTCCACTTT. Translated, it gives CASSFRQGGSPLHF.